This T cell receptor (beta chain) was identified during a study of cytotoxic CD8 clonotypes in ibrutinib-treated CLL. Overall study: Among patients, about 25 responded partially and 2 completely; around 15 then stayed remitted and some twelve progressed after median around 70 months.

This CDR3 is built from 19 residues. Germline V CDR1 and CDR2: LGHNA, YSLEER. The V segment lost 4 bases and the J segment 2 bases; nucleotides outside the gene matches: 10. With respect to this clone: Its antigen is as yet unknown.

The assay was immunoSEQ multiplex PCR, and TCRdb's table has in-frame clones only and misses some. The sample includes 250,000 to 350,000 clones, approximately 76% of them seen just once. General study points: Increased clonality at ibrutinib response gave way to a return toward baseline at progression.

This receptor was obtained from a human donor with chronic lymphocytic leukemia. Sequencing used PBMCs, obtained at disease progression, from a patient treated with ibrutinib. V is TRBV4-3 and J is TRBJ2-6, with 11 bases lining up with TRBD1. CDR3 DNA sequence: TGCGCCAGCAGCCTTGGACAGGGGGCCCTCCCCCCTGGGGCCAACGTCCTGACTTTC. It specifies CASSLGQGALPPGANVLTF.